The present entry profiles one TCR beta chain with its context. The data were taken from a study of blood T cell repertoires in COVID-19. Study context: Donors in the United States, Italy and Spain gave samples during acute or convalescent COVID-19. PBMCs, B-cell-depleted T cells, or T cells provided the cDNA or gDNA that made up the material.

In the source study's methods: Amplification with reference gene primers provided the estimates of nucleated cell counts. TCRdb keeps only in-frame clones here, not all; method: immunoSEQ multiplex PCR. V, J and clone size reflect that table, while D and trimming were determined from the DNA. The sample has approximately 41,000 clones; about 85% are singletons. The sample comprised peripheral blood. This TCR was sampled from a woman older than 75 with active COVID-19.

CDR3 loop: CASSLITTASYEQYF. The CDR3 nucleotides are TGTGCCAGCAGCTTGATCACTACCGCCTCCTACGAGCAGTACTTC. V and J are TRBV5-6 and TRBJ2-7, with D hard to call. The V gene lost 1 base and the J gene lost 0 bases, with 11 bases spanning the gap. The germline gives CDR1 SGHDT, CDR2 YYEEEE. This CDR3 has 15 amino acids.